The subject of this entry is one T cell receptor beta chain. Its antigen is undetermined. TCRdb's copy holds only in-frame clones and misses some; the assay was immunoSEQ multiplex PCR. The sample lists hundreds of thousands of clones, about 91% seen once, with over 2% in the top ten. With V trimmed by 0 bases and J by 0 bases, 6 bases remained unmatched. In germline, CDR1 is PRHDT, CDR2 FYEKMQ (reference sequence). CDR3 length: 17 amino acids. The treatment is: about 20 received Ad26.COV2.S at low or high dose, single or two shots; 5 received placebo; per-sample allocation not given. It was on day 63 after the first vaccine or placebo injection that samples were taken. The shot given was an Ad26 vector that makes Wuhan-strain SARS-CoV-2 spike. The data were obtained in a study of Ad26.COV2.S vaccination and SARS-CoV-2 variants. Study in general: Donor had been placed in the Ad26.COV2.S arm of the COV1001 trial.

Study findings and constraints: Responses of spike-specific T cells (both CD8+ and CD4+) reportedly showed substantial breadth after vaccination.

The sequences come from peripheral blood, collected in a trial of Ad26.COV2.S vaccine versus placebo. This receptor was obtained from a person aged 18-60 years who received the Ad26.COV2.S COVID-19 vaccine or a placebo. The J gene is TRBJ2-5, the V gene TRBV13, with 8 positions matching TRBD1. The CDR3 DNA is TGTGCCAGCAGCTTAGGCTACGACAGGGGCCACCAAGAGACCCAGTACTTC. Residues: CASSLGYDRGHQETQYF.